A single sample is the source of the 21 T cell receptor beta chains below, sequenced in a study of blood T cell repertoires in COVID-19. Produced via immunoSEQ multiplex PCR; TCRdb's table is partial and in-frame only. The data contain 200,000 to 250,000 clones, around 82% of them singletons. Sequencing was carried out using peripheral blood. The receptors shown here come from a woman at least 80 years old with acute or convalescent COVID-19.

This sequence joins TRBV7-3 and TRBJ1-1; tentatively, D is TRBD1 (5 bases). Germline assignment: CDR1 SGHTA and CDR2 FQGTGA. The CDR3 consists of 14 residues. V was clipped by 1 base and J by 7 bases, with 13 bases between them. The CDR3 nucleotides read TGTGCCAGCAGCTTAAGTAGGGGCTCAGGTGAAGCTTTCTTT. Protein product: CASSLSRGSGEAFF.

This chain joins TRBV28 and TRBJ1-6, with D possibly TRBD1 on 5 matching bases. Per the germline V gene, CDR1 is MDHEN and CDR2 is SYDVKM. This CDR3 is 16 amino acids long. V gave up 6 bases and J gave up 2 bases, with 14 bases separating them. The CDR3 region is CASRRHMGPYNSPLHF. The CDR3 coding sequence is TGTGCCAGCAGACGACATATGGGGCCCTATAATTCACCCCTCCACTTT.

The chain carries TRBV5-1 and TRBJ1-3, with a weak D call TRBD1 (5 bases). Germline V gives CDR1 SGHRS, CDR2 YFSETQ. The CDR3 covers 16 residues. Between the trimmed V and J ends, which lost 0 bases and 3 bases, there was a span of 13 bases. Here the CDR3 reads CASSLAAGLGGNTIYF. The DNA for the CDR3 is TGCGCCAGCAGCTTGGCCGCGGGGCTGGGTGGAAACACCATATATTTT.

The V gene is TRBV19, the J gene TRBJ1-5; TRBD1 might be the D (6 bases). Deletions cut 4 bases from V and 7 bases from J, with 17 bases between. Germline V CDR1 and CDR2: LNHDA, SQIVND (reference sequence). This CDR3 has 15 amino acids. The chain's CDR3 is CASSSLQGKLQPQHF. Here the CDR3 DNA reads TGTGCCAGTAGTAGTCTTCAGGGGAAGCTACAGCCCCAGCATTTT.

This clone has more than one count but fewer than ten. The chain joins TRBV5-4 to TRBJ1-1; D gene unclear. CDR3 length: 15 residues. Germline assignment: CDR1 SGHNT and CDR2 YYREEE (reference sequence). V was pared by 4 bases and J by 1 base, with 14 bases between. The CDR3 coding sequence is TGTGCCAGCAGCAACTACCAGTTACCGAACACTGAAGCTTTCTTT. It yields the protein CASSNYQLPNTEAFF.

This chain connects TRBV5-4 to TRBJ1-2; 7 positions agree with TRBD1. CDR3 length: 19 amino acids. In germline, CDR1 is SGHNT, CDR2 YYREEE (reference sequence). Losses at the gene ends were 4 bases for V and 5 bases for J; bases not matched to a gene: 23. Written as DNA, the CDR3 is TGTGCCAGCAGCCCCGCTCTGCCCAGGGGGGCCGGGTCCGGATATGGCTACACCTTC. It translates to CASSPALPRGAGSGYGYTF.

This clone came up once. In DNA form, the CDR3 reads TGTGCCAGCAGCCCAGGCGGGGGTGGGCACTATGGCTACACCTTC. Amino acids: CASSPGGGGHYGYTF. The chain joins TRBV7-2 to TRBJ1-2; tentative D call: TRBD1 (5 bases). V lost 5 bases, J lost 3 bases, and 16 bases lay in between. The CDR3 has 15 residues. Germline lookup yields CDR1 SGHTA and CDR2 FQGNSA. Combining the CDR3 with reference TRBV7-2 and TRBJ1-2 gives the whole variable domain GAGVSQSPSNKVTEKGKDVELRCDPISGHTALYWYRQSLGQGLEFLIYFQGNSAPDKSGLPSDRFSAERTGGSVSTLTIQRTQQEDSAVYLCASSPGGGGHYGYTFGSGTRLTVV.

This clone was counted once. Here the CDR3 DNA reads TGTGCCAGCAGCGACAGGGGCGGCTATGGCTACACCTTC. This translates into CASSDRGGYGYTF. The genes are TRBV27 and TRBJ1-2; 8 positions match TRBD1. The CDR3 runs 13 residues. V trimming: 6 bases; J trimming: 4 bases; junction bases outside the gene matches: 4. CDR1 is MNHEY, CDR2 SMNVEV, per germline (reference sequence).

V usage is TRBV28 and J usage is TRBJ1-5, with D possibly matching TRBD1 (6 bases). Trimming took off 10 bases at V and 12 bases at J, with 16 bases between the two ends. The germline CDR1 and CDR2 sequences are MDHEN and SYDVKM. The length of the CDR3 is 11 residues. The CDR3 DNA reads TGTGCCACCGACCACAGGGCAGTCCAGCATTTT. This sequence encodes CATDHRAVQHF.

This clone was observed a few times. The chain combines TRBV4-1 with TRBJ1-2; the match to TRBD1 covers 10 bases. Germline assignment: CDR1 MGHRA and CDR2 YSYEKL. This CDR3 has 15 amino acids. Unmatched junction bases numbered 6, after V lost 3 bases and J lost 5 bases. Written as DNA, the CDR3 is TGCGCCAGCAGCCAGAACTCGGACAGGGGGTATGGCTACACCTTC. Its protein product is CASSQNSDRGYGYTF.

This chain uses TRBV7-2 with TRBJ1-1, with D possibly being TRBD1 (6 bases). The CDR3 covers 14 residues. Trimming took off 3 bases at V and 4 bases at J, with 12 bases between the two ends. Germline lookup yields CDR1 SGHTA and CDR2 FQGNSA. Here the CDR3 reads CASSFRGAITEAFF. CDR3 nucleotides: TGTGCCAGCAGCTTCCGGGGGGCGATCACTGAAGCTTTCTTT.

V is TRBV18 and J is TRBJ1-5; TRBD1 agrees at 7 bases. From germline, CDR1 is KGHSH and CDR2 LQKENI. V trimming: 3 bases; J trimming: 0 bases; junction bases outside the gene matches: 8. The CDR3 is 17 amino acids. The CDR3 DNA reads as TGTGCCAGCTCACCCCGAACAGGGGTCAATAGCAATCAGCCCCAGCATTTT. Residues: CASSPRTGVNSNQPQHF.

V usage is TRBV28 and J usage is TRBJ2-6; D might be TRBD1 (5 bases). Per germline, CDR1 MDHEN and CDR2 SYDVKM. This CDR3 is 16 amino acids long. Between the trimmed V and J ends, which lost 5 bases and 0 bases, there was a span of 11 bases. The CDR3 is CASSPPRGSGANVLTF. CDR3 nucleotide sequence: TGTGCCAGCAGTCCTCCAAGGGGCTCTGGGGCCAACGTCCTGACTTTC. Full variable domain (rest looked up from reference TRBV28 and TRBJ2-6): DVKVTQSSRYLVKRTGEKVFLECVQDMDHENMFWYRQDPGLGLRLIYFSYDVKMKEKGDIPEGYSVSREKKERFSLILESASTNQTSMYLCASSPPRGSGANVLTFGAGSRLTVL.

This chain links TRBV12-3 or TRBV12-4 with TRBJ2-2; maybe TRBD1 (5 bases). This CDR3 is 13 amino acids long. The V and J ends lost 7 bases and 5 bases respectively, with 11 bases between them. The CDR3 reads CASKGAHTGELFF. CDR3 nucleotides: TGTGCCAGCAAAGGGGCGCATACCGGGGAGCTGTTTTTT.

The V call is TRBV5-5, the J call TRBJ1-1; a weak D match, TRBD1 (5 bases). CDR3 size: 13 residues. From germline, CDR1 is SGHKS and CDR2 YYEKEE (reference sequence). V shed 7 bases and J shed 0 bases, with 10 bases lying between them. In DNA, the CDR3 is TGTGCCAGCCTTACAGGCATGAACACTGAAGCTTTCTTT. Amino acid sequence: CASLTGMNTEAFF. Looking up the rest from reference TRBV5-5 and TRBJ1-1 gives the full variable domain: DAGVTQSPTHLIKTRGQQVTLRCSPISGHKSVSWYQQVLGQGPQFIFQYYEKEERGRGNFPDRFSARQFPNYSSELNVNALLLGDSALYLCASLTGMNTEAFFGQGTRLTVV.

The chain joins TRBV6-6 to TRBJ1-4; tentative D call: TRBD1 (5 bases). V was pared by 2 bases and J by 8 bases, with 12 bases between. The CDR3 runs to 14 residues. Germline CDR1 MNHNY, CDR2 SVGAGI (reference sequence). CDR3 nucleotide sequence: TGTGCCAGCAGTTACGGGCAGGGAGGCGAAAAACTGTTTTTT. Its protein is CASSYGQGGEKLFF.

This chain links TRBV5-4 with TRBJ2-3; D unresolved. The CDR3 runs to 13 residues. Germline CDR1 reads SGHNT; CDR2 reads YYREEE (reference sequence). The germline V and J ends were trimmed by 6 bases and 2 bases, with 10 bases remaining between them. The CDR3 DNA reads TGTGCCAGCACGAGGAGATTCACAGATACGCAGTATTTT. It specifies CASTRRFTDTQYF.

The chain is built from TRBV7-9 and TRBJ1-1; D is unresolved. Germline V CDR1 and CDR2: SEHNR, FQNEAQ (reference sequence). The V end lost 7 bases, the J end lost 4 bases, and 13 bases lay between the germline ends. This CDR3 contains 13 residues. CDR3 in amino acids: CASILLGGTEAFF. CDR3 DNA: TGTGCCAGCATCCTTCTAGGAGGCACTGAAGCTTTCTTT. Based on the CDR3 plus reference TRBV7-9 and TRBJ1-1, the full variable domain is DTGVSQNPRHKITKRGQNVTFRCDPISEHNRLYWYRQTLGQGPEFLTYFQNEAQLEKSRLLSDRFSAERPKGSFSTLEIQRTEQGDSAMYLCASILLGGTEAFFGQGTRLTVV.

V usage is TRBV6-5 and J usage is TRBJ1-2; 10 nucleotides agree with TRBD1. Germline CDR1 is MNHEY and CDR2 is SVGAGI. This CDR3 has 16 residues. Trimming took 4 bases from V and 6 from J; bases not matched to a gene: 11. CDR3 sequence reads: CASSSQPRTGGHGYTF. DNA for the CDR3: TGTGCCAGCAGTTCTCAACCTCGGACAGGGGGGCATGGCTACACCTTC.

This sequence joins TRBV3-1 (or the pseudogene TRBV3-2) and TRBJ1-6; D is undetermined. Germline V gives CDR1 LGHDT, CDR2 YNNKEL (reference sequence). The CDR3 loop spans 14 amino acids. Deletions cut 1 base from V and 7 bases from J, with 8 bases between. The CDR3 DNA follows: TGTGCCAGCAGCCAAGGGCCTTCAAATTCACCCCTCCACTTT. As protein: CASSQGPSNSPLHF.

This clone was found a few times. In DNA form, the CDR3 reads TGCGCCAGCAGCCGGGGGGACAGGGGAGGTTCGGGCACAGATACGCAGTATTTT. This codes for CASSRGDRGGSGTDTQYF. The V gene is TRBV5-1, the J gene TRBJ2-3; TRBD1 aligns across 10 bases. V shed 4 bases and J 1 base; nucleotides not matched to a gene: 12. The germline V gene has CDR1 SGHRS and CDR2 YFSETQ. The CDR3 is 18 residues long.